These T cell receptor beta chains were read from a single sample in a study of cytomegalovirus exposure and HLA in healthy donors. The method was immunoSEQ multiplex PCR; TCRdb's version includes in-frame clones alone and lacks a portion of them. Seen here are roughly 100,000 clones, 60% to 75% observed once, and the top ten hold about 10%. The sample consisted of PBMCs. These TCRs come from a man between 50 and 59 years old in good health and CMV-seronegative. Each CDR3 is given with its conserved first and last residue. Fields, in order: J gene, D gene, clone size, V gene, CDR3 DNA, CDR3 protein. A D gene is named only where the DNA matches it firmly. Clone size appears in some rows only: once, few, many, or a class for an expanded clone.

TRBJ1-5 | NA | NA | TRBV5-8 | TGTGCCAGCAGCTTGGCCAGGGAATCGGCCCAGCATTTT | CASSLARESAQHF
TRBJ2-7 | NA | NA | TRBV2 | TGTGCCAGCAGTCGAAGGGGAGGCGAGCAGTACTTC | CASSRRGGEQYF
TRBJ1-5 | NA | NA | TRBV15 | TGTGCCACCAGCAGATCCAACCCCTCGGACGGCAGAGGGAATCAGCCCCAGCATTTT | CATSRSNPSDGRGNQPQHF
TRBJ2-3 | NA | NA | TRBV7-2 | TGTGCCAGCAGCTTAGTCTCAGATACGCAGTATTTT | CASSLVSDTQYF
TRBJ1-2 | NA | NA | TRBV2 | TGTGCCAGCAGCGTTTTGAGCTATGGCTACACCTTC | CASSVLSYGYTF
TRBJ1-6 | NA | NA | TRBV6-1 | TGTGCCAGCAGTCCGGGAAATAATTCACCCCTCCACTTT | CASSPGNNSPLHF
TRBJ1-4 | NA | NA | TRBV5-1 | TGCGCCAGCAGCTTGGGGCAGAATCTCCGGGATGAAAAACTGTTTTTT | CASSLGQNLRDEKLFF
TRBJ2-3 | TRBD1 | NA | TRBV6-6 | TGTGCCATTTCGAGACAGGGGAGAGATACGCAGTATTTT | CAISRQGRDTQYF
TRBJ2-2 | NA | few | TRBV28 | TGTGCCAGCAGTTTTTCATGGGGAGAGGACACCGGGGAGCTGTTTTTT | CASSFSWGEDTGELFF
TRBJ2-3 | TRBD2 | once | TRBV5-1 | TGCGCCAGCAGCCGAAATAATCGGAGCGGGAGTACCTCGGGAGATACGCAGTATTTT | CASSRNNRSGSTSGDTQYF
TRBJ1-3 | NA | once | TRBV21-1 | TGTGCCAGCAGGATCGCAGGGGTGGACACCATATATTTT | CASRIAGVDTIYF
TRBJ2-2 | NA | NA | TRBV7-9 | TGTGCCAGCAGAAGGACTGGGAACACCGGGGAGCTGTTTTTT | CASRRTGNTGELFF
TRBJ1-1 | NA | NA | TRBV4-1 | TGCGCCAGCAGCCTCAGACAAACGAACACTGAAGCTTTCTTT | CASSLRQTNTEAFF
TRBJ2-2 | TRBD2 | few | TRBV7-8 | TGTGCCAGCAGCTTAGGGGGACTAGTGGGGCGTGTCGGGGAGCTGTTTTTT | CASSLGGLVGRVGELFF
TRBJ1-5 | TRBD1 | NA | TRBV30 | TGTGCCTGGGATACAGGGGGCAATCAGCCCCAGCATTTT | CAWDTGGNQPQHF
TRBJ2-7 | TRBD1 | NA | TRBV18 | TGTGCCAGCTCACCCCGGTTCCGCTCCGGGACAGTCTCCTACGAGCAGTACTTC | CASSPRFRSGTVSYEQYF
TRBJ2-7 | TRBD1 | NA | TRBV27 | TGTGCCAGCAGGTACGCAGGGGGTTCCTACGAGCAGTACTTC | CASRYAGGSYEQYF
TRBJ2-1 | NA | NA | TRBV7-7 | TGTGCCAGCAGCTTAGCGGGAGGCGCAGTTGAGCAGTTCTTC | CASSLAGGAVEQFF
TRBJ2-2 | TRBD1 | once | TRBV7-9 | TGTGCCAGCGCTAGACAGGGGGCTAACACCGGGGAGCTGTTTTTT | CASARQGANTGELFF
TRBJ2-7 | TRBD1 | once | TRBV20-1 | TGCAGTGCTAGAGTGGGACAGGGGAAGTACTTC | CSARVGQGKYF
TRBJ2-2 | TRBD2 | NA | TRBV5-4 | TGTGCCAGCAGTCCTAGCGGGAGGGATACCGGGGAGCTGTTTTTT | CASSPSGRDTGELFF
TRBJ2-5 | TRBD2 | NA | TRBV19 | TGTGCCAGTAGCACGGGACTAGCGGCAGGGACCCAGTACTTC | CASSTGLAAGTQYF
TRBJ1-3 | NA | NA | TRBV15 | TGTGCCACCAGCAGAGATGGGGGGTACTCTGGAAACACCATATATTTT | CATSRDGGYSGNTIYF
TRBJ2-2 | NA | NA | TRBV19 | TGTGCCAGTAGACTCACCGGGGAGCTGTTTTTT | CASRLTGELFF
TRBJ2-2 | NA | NA | TRBV18 | TGTGCCAGCTCACCACCGGGCAGGGCGAACACCGGGGAGCTGTTTTTT | CASSPPGRANTGELFF
TRBJ2-7 | TRBD1 | NA | TRBV5-4 | TGTGCCAGCACCCGGGGGGACAGGGCCAACGAGCAGTACTTC | CASTRGDRANEQYF
TRBJ1-1 | TRBD1 | NA | TRBV6-1 | TGTGCCAGCAGTGAACTGAAAGGGGGCATGAACACTGAAGCTTTCTTT | CASSELKGGMNTEAFF
TRBJ2-7 | TRBD1 | NA | TRBV7-9 | TGTGCCAGCAGCACAGGGACAGGACTCGAGCAGTACTTC | CASSTGTGLEQYF
TRBJ1-2 | TRBD1 | once | TRBV28 | TGTGCCAGCAGTTTGTCGGACAGGGGCTACACCTTC | CASSLSDRGYTF
TRBJ2-7 | NA | NA | TRBV9 | TGTGCCAGCAGTGTCGGGACTGGACCGGGGGAGCAGTACTTC | CASSVGTGPGEQYF
TRBJ2-5 | TRBD1 | once | TRBV4-1 | TGCGCCAGCACGAGGGACAGGGGCCAAGAGACCCAGTACTTC | CASTRDRGQETQYF
TRBJ1-2 | NA | few | TRBV6-1 | TGTGCCAGCAGTGGTCTGAGAGACTACTATGGCTACACCTTC | CASSGLRDYYGYTF
TRBJ2-1 | NA | NA | TRBV4-1 | TGCGCCAGCAGCCCCCGGGGTGACGGGCTTACGAATGAGCAGTTCTTC | CASSPRGDGLTNEQFF
TRBJ1-5 | TRBD1 | NA | TRBV30 | TGTGCCTGGAGTACCGGGACAGGACCCAATCAGCCCCAGCATTTT | CAWSTGTGPNQPQHF
TRBJ2-7 | TRBD1 | NA | TRBV5-1 | TGCGCCAGCAGCTTGGGGACAGGGACGTACGAGCAGTACTTC | CASSLGTGTYEQYF
TRBJ2-5 | NA | NA | TRBV7-8 | TGTGCCAGCCTACCCAGCGTTCAAGAGACCCAGTACTTC | CASLPSVQETQYF
TRBJ1-5 | NA | NA | TRBV9 | TGTGCCAGCAGCGTCCAGGGTGGGCAGCCCCAGCATTTT | CASSVQGGQPQHF
TRBJ1-6 | NA | NA | TRBV5-8 | TGTGCCAGCAGCTCGACAGAGGCTAATTCACCCCTCCACTTT | CASSSTEANSPLHF
TRBJ2-7 | TRBD1 | once | TRBV2 | TGTGCCAGCAGTGACCAACAGGGGACCAGGGACGAGCAGTACTTC | CASSDQQGTRDEQYF
TRBJ1-4 | TRBD1 | NA | TRBV27 | TGTGCCAGCAGCAGGGGGCGGACTAATGAAAAACTGTTTTTT | CASSRGRTNEKLFF
TRBJ1-2 | NA | once | TRBV30 | TGTGCCTGGAGTGTAAGGGGGAAGAGCGGCTACACCTTC | CAWSVRGKSGYTF
TRBJ1-1 | NA | once | TRBV7-8 | TGTGCCAGCAGCTTAGTTCGGGGGGCCCGAAACACTGAAGCTTTCTTT | CASSLVRGARNTEAFF
TRBJ2-1 | NA | NA | TRBV11-3 | TGTGCCAGCAGCTCACAAAACAATGAGCAGTTCTTC | CASSSQNNEQFF
TRBJ1-3 | NA | NA | TRBV29-1 | TGCAGCGTTGAGGCAGCGAACTCTGGAAACACCATATATTTT | CSVEAANSGNTIYF
TRBJ2-4 | TRBD2 | NA | TRBV28 | TGTGCCAGCAGCCTTTACCCCATACTAGCGGATAGCCCCATAGCCAAAAACATTCAGTACTTC | CASSLYPILADSPIAKNIQYF
TRBJ1-5 | TRBD1 | NA | TRBV5-1 | TGCGCCAGCAGCTCCACAGGGGGCCGGAATCAGCCCCAGCATTTT | CASSSTGGRNQPQHF
TRBJ1-5 | NA | NA | TRBV7-9 | TGTGCCAGCAGCTTAGTTCAGGGCCAGCCCCAGCATTTT | CASSLVQGQPQHF
TRBJ2-2 | TRBD1 | NA | TRBV6-1 | TGTGCCAGCAGCCCTCGGACAGGGGACACCGGGGAGCTGTTTTTT | CASSPRTGDTGELFF
TRBJ2-3 | TRBD2 | NA | TRBV11-2 | TGTGCCAGCAGCCCCTTTTACGGGGGGGCAGCAGATACGCAGTATTTT | CASSPFYGGAADTQYF
TRBJ2-3 | NA | NA | TRBV5-1 | TGCGCCAGCAGCTGGGCAGGGATCTCAACAGATACGCAGTATTTT | CASSWAGISTDTQYF
TRBJ1-1 | NA | NA | TRBV19 | TGTGCCAGTAGTATGGGTCGACAGACCAACACTGAAGCTTTCTTT | CASSMGRQTNTEAFF